A single sample is the source of the 11 T cell receptor beta chains below, sequenced in a study of T cells in localized non-small cell lung cancer. The repertoire was sequenced with immunoSEQ multiplex PCR; TCRdb's copy has only in-frame clones and lacks some. The table lists about 11,000 clones, 85% to 95% of them singletons. Source: peripheral blood, taken before any cancer treatment. The origin of the receptors is a male donor older than 55 with stage III lung adenocarcinoma.

The V and J genes are TRBV29-1 and TRBJ2-1; 8 nucleotides agree with TRBD1. There are 14 residues in the CDR3. The germline CDR1 and CDR2 sequences are SQVTM and ANQGSEA. Trimming removed 7 bases from V and 6 bases from J; junction bases left unmatched: 11. The DNA for the CDR3 is TGCAGCGCCCGGACAGGGACAGGCGGCAATGAGCAGTTCTTC. Its protein product is CSARTGTGGNEQFF.

The J gene is TRBJ1-2, the V gene TRBV6-9, with no clear D. CDR3 length: 12 amino acids. Trimming took 3 bases from V and 7 from J, leaving 9 bases between them. The germline V gene has CDR1 MNHGY and CDR2 SVAAGI. CDR3 region: CASSYVGGGYTF. CDR3 coding DNA: TGTGCCAGCAGTTACGTGGGAGGTGGCTACACCTTC.

The V call is TRBV2, the J call TRBJ1-5; D may be TRBD1 (5 bases). CDR3 length: 15 residues. Looked up from germline, CDR1 is SNHLY and CDR2 is FYNNEI. V was trimmed by 7 bases and J by 2 bases, leaving 15 bases between them. The CDR3 region has the DNA TGTGCCAGCATCAGGGATGTGGGGGGCAATCAGCCCCAGCATTTT. Protein sequence: CASIRDVGGNQPQHF.

The chain carries TRBV29-1 and TRBJ2-1; perhaps TRBD1 as D (6 bases). V was trimmed by 4 bases and J by 2 bases, leaving 12 bases between them. CDR1 is SQVTM and CDR2 is ANQGSEA in the germline V gene. The CDR3 is 14 amino acids. The CDR3 coding sequence is TGCAGCGTTGGCAGGGGTGGGCCCTACAATGAGCAGTTCTTC. Translation: CSVGRGGPYNEQFF.

The chain joins TRBV29-1 to TRBJ2-2; no reliable D call. Germline lookup yields CDR1 SQVTM and CDR2 ANQGSEA. The CDR3 runs 14 residues. V was cut by 4 bases and J by 3 bases, with 12 bases left in between. As DNA, the CDR3 is TGCAGCGTTGGACGGTCCGTGGACACCGGGGAGCTGTTTTTT. It codes for CSVGRSVDTGELFF.

This chain joins TRBV11-1 and TRBJ1-1; D remains unclear. In germline, CDR1 is SGHAT, CDR2 FQDESV (reference sequence). The CDR3 has 15 residues. Deletions cut 5 bases from V and 5 bases from J, with 18 bases between. CDR3 region: CASSPRPPLSTEAFF. In DNA, the CDR3 is TGTGCCAGCAGCCCTCGGCCGCCGTTGAGTACTGAAGCTTTCTTT.

This sequence joins TRBV6-6 and TRBJ1-4, with a possible D match to TRBD1 (5 bases). The V gene's germline CDR1 is MNHNY and CDR2 SVGAGI (reference sequence). CDR3 length equals 15 residues. V dropped 1 base and J dropped 7 bases, with 13 bases sitting between them. The CDR3 here is CASSYWGDGIEKLFF. The DNA for the CDR3 is TGTGCCAGCAGTTACTGGGGCGATGGTATTGAAAAACTGTTTTTT.

The chain recombines TRBV27 with TRBJ2-2, with 7 bases fitting TRBD1. CDR1 and CDR2 from the germline V gene are MNHEY and SMNVEV (reference sequence). CDR3 length: 14 residues. Losses at the gene ends were 5 bases for V and 1 base for J; bases not matched to a gene: 1. The CDR3 nucleotides are TGTGCCAGCAGTCGACAGGGGAACACCGGGGAGCTGTTTTTT. Residues: CASSRQGNTGELFF.

The chain is built from TRBV7-9 and TRBJ2-5; 8 bases match TRBD1. The DNA matches TRBJ2-7 better at its end, which makes the J call doubtful. Germline CDR1 and CDR2: SEHNR and FQNEAQ (reference sequence). The CDR3 sequence is 18 residues long. The chain's CDR3 is CASSLGASGRGPPYEQYF. CDR3 nucleotides: TGTGCCAGCAGCTTAGGAGCTTCGGGCAGGGGGCCTCCCTACGAGCAGTACTTC.

The rearrangement joins TRBV4-1 to TRBJ2-5, with D unresolved. The CDR3 runs to 11 residues. The V and J ends lost 3 bases and 4 bases respectively, with 3 bases between them. Per germline, CDR1 MGHRA and CDR2 YSYEKL. CDR3 sequence (DNA): TGCGCCAGCAGCCACCGAGAGACCCAGTACTTC. It codes for CASSHRETQYF.

This chain uses TRBV6-5 with TRBJ2-2; either TRBD1 or TRBD2 may supply D (5 bases each). V lost 5 bases and J 2 bases, leaving 9 bases between the germline ends. The CDR3 extends over 14 amino acids. Per germline, CDR1 MNHEY and CDR2 SVGAGI. Here the CDR3 DNA reads TGTGCCAGCAGTGGGGACCCTAACACCGGGGAGCTGTTTTTT. Its protein is CASSGDPNTGELFF.